This is a list of T cell receptor beta chains from one sample in a study of blood T cell repertoires in COVID-19. Sequencing used immunoSEQ multiplex PCR; TCRdb keeps in-frame clones, though not all of them. The sample includes approximately 240,000 clones, 65% to 80% of them seen just once. Sequences were obtained from peripheral blood. These receptors were obtained from a woman in her forties with active or convalescent COVID-19. Both conserved end residues are part of each CDR3. Fields, in order: CDR3 length, D gene, V gene, J gene, clone size, CDR3 protein, CDR3 DNA. D genes are given only for firm matches. Rows may omit the clone size; those that give it use once, few, many or a size class.

14,TRBD1,TRBV7-9,TRBJ1-2,.,CASSLQGTYYGYTF,TGTGCCAGCAGCCTACAGGGGACCTACTATGGCTACACCTTC
15,TRBD2,TRBV18,TRBJ2-2,.,CASSSSGGNAGELFF,TGTGCCAGCTCATCTAGCGGGGGTAACGCCGGGGAGCTGTTTTTT
14,.,TRBV9,TRBJ1-1,.,CASSGAGQNTEAFF,TGTGCCAGCAGCGGGGCGGGCCAAAACACTGAAGCTTTCTTT
14,TRBD1,TRBV6-5,TRBJ1-1,.,CASSTRQGFAEAFF,TGTGCCAGCAGTACTCGACAGGGGTTCGCTGAAGCTTTCTTT
16,TRBD2,TRBV5-1,TRBJ2-3,.,CASSLAPSGETDTQYF,TGCGCCAGCAGCTTGGCCCCTAGCGGGGAAACAGATACGCAGTATTTT
11,.,TRBV2,TRBJ2-3,.,CASSENGPPYF,TGTGCCAGCAGTGAGAATGGCCCCCCTTATTTT
12,TRBD1,TRBV29-1,TRBJ1-2,.,CSVEKGARGYTF,TGCAGCGTTGAAAAGGGGGCGAGAGGCTACACCTTC
15,TRBD1,TRBV2,TRBJ1-2,once,CASSVIGQGAVSYTF,TGTGCCAGCAGTGTGATTGGACAGGGGGCAGTTAGCTACACCTTC
15,.,TRBV11-3,TRBJ2-3,.,CASSLVAAATDTQYF,TGTGCCAGCAGCTTAGTGGCGGCTGCCACAGATACGCAGTATTTT
16,.,TRBV28,TRBJ1-6,once,CASSLPNLGGNSPLHF,TGTGCCAGCAGTTTACCCAACTTGGGGGGTAATTCACCCCTCCACTTT
14,.,TRBV6-6,TRBJ1-6,few,CASSLGQTNSPLHF,TGTGCCAGCAGCCTTGGACAGACCAATTCACCCCTCCACTTT
13,.,TRBV10-1,TRBJ2-2,.,CASRALNTGELFF,TGCGCCAGCAGGGCCTTAAACACCGGGGAGCTGTTTTTT
16,TRBD1,TRBV28,TRBJ2-3,.,CASSLSTGGAWGTQYF,TGTGCCAGCAGTTTATCTACAGGGGGCGCGTGGGGAACGCAGTATTTT
16,TRBD1,TRBV4-1,TRBJ1-1,.,CASSHQTGARWTEAFF,TGCGCCAGCAGCCATCAGACAGGGGCCCGATGGACTGAAGCTTTCTTT
14,.,TRBV7-3,TRBJ2-2,.,CASSRGLRDGELFF,TGTGCCAGCAGCCGGGGACTTCGGGACGGGGAGCTGTTTTTT
16,TRBD1,TRBV28,TRBJ1-5,few,CASSFGGSGGYQPQHF,TGTGCCAGCAGTTTTGGAGGCTCAGGGGGCTATCAGCCCCAGCATTTT
15,.,TRBV21-1,TRBJ1-4,few,CASSSLGGTNEKLFF,TGTGCCAGCAGCTCCTTGGGGGGGACTAATGAAAAACTGTTTTTT
15,.,TRBV7-9,TRBJ1-5,.,CASSNGKGGNQPQHF,TGTGCCAGCAGCAATGGGAAAGGGGGCAATCAGCCCCAGCATTTT
15,TRBD1,TRBV6-5,TRBJ2-1,.,CATTRRGQGDVEQFF,TGTGCCACCACGAGGAGGGGACAGGGGGATGTTGAGCAGTTCTTC
16,.,TRBV6-1,TRBJ2-5,few,CASSERRGGYQETQYF,TGTGCCAGCAGTGAAAGGAGGGGCGGGTACCAAGAGACCCAGTACTTC
13,TRBD1,TRBV12-3/TRBV12-4,TRBJ1-5,.,CASSLDRAQPQHF,TGTGCCAGCAGTTTGGACAGGGCCCAGCCCCAGCATTTT
18,TRBD2,TRBV19,TRBJ2-1,.,CASSRTSGGPSSYNEQFF,TGTGCCAGTAGTCGGACTAGCGGGGGCCCTAGCTCCTACAATGAGCAGTTCTTC
14,.,TRBV29-1,TRBJ2-7,few,CSVEETRRSYEQYF,TGCAGCGTTGAAGAGACACGTAGGTCCTACGAGCAGTACTTC
15,.,TRBV5-6,TRBJ2-3,.,CASSFDGVGTDTQYF,TGTGCCAGCAGCTTCGACGGGGTTGGCACAGATACGCAGTATTTT
13,.,TRBV6-1,TRBJ1-5,.,CASSEGGATPQHF,TGTGCCAGCAGTGAGGGGGGGGCTACCCCCCAGCATTTT
14,.,TRBV27,TRBJ1-4,many,CASSLGQGYEKLFF,TGTGCCAGCAGTTTAGGCCAGGGTTATGAAAAACTGTTTTTT
13,.,TRBV27,TRBJ1-2,.,CASSLAGSGGYTF,TGTGCCAGCAGTTTAGCCGGCAGCGGAGGCTACACCTTC